The TCR beta chain under discussion was sequenced for a study of OX40 agonist ivuxolimab in advanced cancers. At the level of the study: The eligibility criteria allowed prior anti-PD-1, anti-PD-L1 or anti-CTLA-4 therapy, and roughly 39% had some. Regarding the study as a whole: At doses 0.1 to 3.0 mg/kg, CD4+ and CD8+ clones expanded.

V dropped 4 bases and J dropped 4; count of bases not matched to a gene: 4. The CDR3 covers 15 residues. Looked up from germline, CDR1 is SGHAT and CDR2 is FQNNGV. Worth noting for this clone: Its specificity is not known.

Measured with immunoSEQ multiplex PCR; TCRdb has only the in-frame clones, and not every one. The sample yields roughly 43,000 clones, approximately 83% seen once. The sequences come from CD4+ or CD8+ T cells sorted from blood, collected in a trial of the OX40 agonist ivuxolimab. The chain recombines TRBV11-2 with TRBJ2-2; the match to TRBD1 covers 9 bases. The sequence came from an adult with an advanced solid tumor such as melanoma, head and neck, liver or kidney cancer. The CDR3 coding sequence is TGTGCCAGCAGCTCCAGACAGGGGGGCACCGGGGAGCTGTTTTTT. The encoded protein is CASSSRQGGTGELFF.